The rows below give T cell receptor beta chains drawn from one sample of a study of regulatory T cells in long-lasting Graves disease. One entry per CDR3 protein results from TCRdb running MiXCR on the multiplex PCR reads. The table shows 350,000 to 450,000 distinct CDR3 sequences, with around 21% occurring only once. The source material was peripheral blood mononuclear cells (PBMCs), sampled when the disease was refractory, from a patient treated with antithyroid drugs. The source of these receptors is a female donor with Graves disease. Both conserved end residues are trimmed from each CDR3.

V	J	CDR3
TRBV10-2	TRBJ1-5	ASSQQGGQPQH
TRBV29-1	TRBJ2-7	SVVSVSWENAYEQY
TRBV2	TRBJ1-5	ASSVGQGHQPQH
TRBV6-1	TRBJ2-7	ASSAAGPTYEQY
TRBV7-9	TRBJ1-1	ASSPRLFEAF
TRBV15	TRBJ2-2	ATSSGLAGTGELF
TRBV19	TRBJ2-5	ASSIGGTGIGGETQY
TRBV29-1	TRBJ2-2	SSGHGGELF
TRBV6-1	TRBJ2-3	ASSESTTHTDTQY
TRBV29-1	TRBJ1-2	SVLGERSGYT
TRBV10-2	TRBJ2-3	AGRRSTHTDTQY
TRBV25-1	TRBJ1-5	ASSGSSNQPQH
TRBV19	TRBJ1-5	ASSPLTEGGNQPQH
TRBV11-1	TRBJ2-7	ASSLVTLAGTSYEQY
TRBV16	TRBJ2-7	ASSQSSGSSYEQY
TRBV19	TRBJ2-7	ASSRRGLTTYEQY
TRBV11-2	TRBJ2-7	ASSLGGGHEQY
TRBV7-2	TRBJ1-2	ASSSSPQGSYGYT
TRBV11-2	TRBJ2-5	ASSLTGTSQETQY
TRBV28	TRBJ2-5	ASSLSALYQETQY
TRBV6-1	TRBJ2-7	ASRPGLAGEQY
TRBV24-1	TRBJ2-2	ATRDRSGELF
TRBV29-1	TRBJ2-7	SAMPPASYEQY
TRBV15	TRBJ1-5	ATSRPLDGHSNQPQH
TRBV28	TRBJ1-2	ASSLSPHRDPGLDGYT
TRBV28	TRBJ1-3	ASSSSGGSSGNTIY
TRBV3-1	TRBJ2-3	ASSHGTSGVTDTQY
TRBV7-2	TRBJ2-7	ASSASSREGFEQY
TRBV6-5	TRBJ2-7	ASSFPLLSAGGTYEQY
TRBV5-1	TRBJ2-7	ASSLGGTSESYEQY
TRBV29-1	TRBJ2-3	SVIAGLDTQY
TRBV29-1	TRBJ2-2	SVAFGPINTGELF